This TCR beta chain was sequenced for a study of cytomegalovirus exposure and HLA in healthy donors. Overall study results and limits: Sequences of the TCR beta chain were said to predict the HLA-A and HLA-B alleles of most subjects accurately.

A word on this clone: Its antigen remains unknown.

This PCR relied on a set of 60 Vbeta primers and 13 Jbeta primers. Method: immunoSEQ multiplex PCR; TCRdb's copy keeps in-frame clones and lacks some. The table records under 200,000 clones, less than 90% of them present only once. The CDR3 extends over 15 amino acids. Trimming removed 4 bases from V and 4 bases from J; junction bases left unmatched: 7. Germline assignment: CDR1 KGHSH and CDR2 LQKENI. The chain combines TRBV18 with TRBJ1-3, with TRBD1 matching 7 bases. The sequence derives from a man under 40 in good health and CMV-seronegative. Material: PBMCs. The CDR3, as DNA: TGTGCCAGCTCACTACAGAGGGGGCAAGGAAACACCATATATTTT. As protein: CASSLQRGQGNTIYF.